Below are 19 T cell receptor beta chains sequenced from a single sample in a study of shared clonotypes between healthy human individuals. It was CD45RO-negative cells, positively selected for CCR7, that made up naive CD8 cells, with terminally differentiated effector memory CD45RA+ cells excluded. Assay used: immunoSEQ multiplex PCR; TCRdb lists only in-frame clones, some missing. The data contain around 550,000 clones, about 95% of them seen just once; the ten biggest clones take up about 0.11%. Sequenced: naive CD8+ T cells sorted from blood. Receptor source: a woman in her 30s in good health.

The chain uses TRBV27 and TRBJ2-7; tentatively, D is TRBD2 (5 bases). The CDR3 covers 13 residues. Germline-derived CDR1 and CDR2 are MNHEY and SMNVEV (reference sequence). Trimming left V 6 bases short and J 7 bases short, with 16 bases between. The DNA for the CDR3 is TGTGCCAGCAGGCCTCGGGAAAGCCCAGAGCAGTACTTC. Translated, it gives CASRPRESPEQYF.

This sequence joins TRBV6-5 and TRBJ2-1, with TRBD2 identical over 9 bases. Germline V CDR1 and CDR2: MNHEY, SVGAGI. V was clipped by 1 base and J by 7 bases; unmatched bases: 5. The CDR3 totals 15 residues. CDR3 amino acids: CASSYLAGVGNEQFF. Here the CDR3 DNA reads TGTGCCAGCAGTTACTTAGCGGGAGTGGGTAATGAGCAGTTCTTC.

With respect to this clone: The same CDR3 arises from other DNA sequences in this sample as well. The chain has TRBV27 and TRBJ2-2; no firm D call. V gave up 3 bases and J gave up 6 bases, with 2 bases separating them. The CDR3 covers 11 residues. In germline, CDR1 is MNHEY, CDR2 SMNVEV (reference sequence). In nucleotides, the CDR3 is TGTGCCAGCAGTTTGTCCGGGGAGCTGTTTTTT. Its translation is CASSLSGELFF.

Comments on this clone: Different DNA sequences within this sample yield the same CDR3. The genes are TRBV29-1 and TRBJ2-1; D assignment may be TRBD1 or TRBD2 (5 bases each). The V gene's germline CDR1 is SQVTM and CDR2 ANQGSEA. The V and J ends lost 6 bases and 1 base respectively, with 13 bases between them. The CDR3 sequence is 14 residues long. CDR3 in DNA: TGCAGCGTCGAGGGGCTGGAGTCCTACAATGAGCAGTTCTTC. This encodes CSVEGLESYNEQFF.

The chain employs TRBV7-9 and TRBJ2-3, with TRBD2 identical over 10 bases. CDR3 length equals 17 residues. The germline V gene encodes CDR1 SEHNR and CDR2 FQNEAQ (reference sequence). V lost 5 bases to trimming and J lost 4 bases; unmatched junction nucleotides: 12. In DNA, the CDR3 is TGTGCCAGCAGCCCAGGCGATGAGCGGGAGGGCTCAGATACGCAGTATTTT. Amino acid sequence: CASSPGDEREGSDTQYF.

This chain joins TRBV5-6 and TRBJ1-1, with unresolved D. The length of the CDR3 is 14 residues. The germline V gene encodes CDR1 SGHDT and CDR2 YYEEEE. Trimming shortened V by 0 bases and J by 1 base, and 7 bases separated the two germline ends. The CDR3 loop is CASSLVPGNTEAFF. CDR3 DNA sequence: TGTGCCAGCAGCTTGGTTCCGGGGAACACTGAAGCTTTCTTT.

The chain carries TRBV10-1 and TRBJ2-7; D is undetermined. The CDR3 runs 14 residues. The germline V gene has CDR1 WNHNN and CDR2 SYGVQD (reference sequence). Trimming shortened V by 2 bases and J by 4 bases, and 12 bases separated the two germline ends. The CDR3: CASSEPGSGYEQYF. For the CDR3, the DNA is TGCGCCAGCAGTGAGCCTGGCTCTGGTTACGAGCAGTACTTC.

V usage is TRBV27 and J usage is TRBJ2-2; 7 nucleotides agree with TRBD2. The junction had 5 bases not matched to a gene; V was cut back by 2 bases and J by 5 bases. This CDR3 has 15 residues. Germline assignment: CDR1 MNHEY and CDR2 SMNVEV (reference sequence). Here the CDR3 reads CASSLPGGGTGELFF. The CDR3 coding sequence is TGTGCCAGCAGTTTACCGGGAGGTGGGACCGGGGAGCTGTTTTTT.

The V gene is TRBV19, the J gene TRBJ1-5, with D hard to call. There are 15 residues in the CDR3. CDR1 is LNHDA and CDR2 is SQIVND in the germline V gene (reference sequence). The germline V and J ends were trimmed by 5 bases and 0 bases, with 11 bases remaining between them. CDR3 in amino acids: CASSEVAASNQPQHF. Written as DNA, the CDR3 is TGTGCCAGTAGTGAGGTGGCAGCTAGCAATCAGCCCCAGCATTTT.

The chain couples TRBV20-1 to TRBJ2-7, with D hard to call. The CDR3 length is 11 residues. In germline, CDR1 is DFQATT, CDR2 SNEGSKA (reference sequence). Trimming removed 7 bases at V and 5 bases at J, with 12 bases between. The CDR3 DNA reads TGCAGTGGACGTCCCCAAAACGAGCAGTACTTC. Its protein is CSGRPQNEQYF.

This chain links TRBV7-9 with TRBJ2-1; no firm D call. CDR1 SEHNR and CDR2 FQNEAQ come from the germline V gene (reference sequence). Trimming removed 2 bases from V and 6 bases from J, with 8 bases in between. The CDR3 length is 13 residues. CDR3 in amino acids: CASSLNLLNEQFF. For the CDR3, the DNA is TGTGCCAGCAGCTTAAATCTACTCAATGAGCAGTTCTTC.

CDR3 sequence (DNA): TGTGCCAGCAGTCATGGCGGAACCTACGAGCAGTACTTC. This translates into CASSHGGTYEQYF. The V gene is TRBV27, the J gene TRBJ2-7; D is undetermined. V was shortened by 5 bases and J by 2 bases, with 10 bases between the two germline ends. CDR3 length: 13 amino acids. The germline V gene encodes CDR1 MNHEY and CDR2 SMNVEV (reference sequence).

This clone was detected once. The gene calls are TRBV18 and TRBJ2-7; 8 bases map to TRBD1. The junction had 6 bases not matched to a gene; V was cut back by 2 bases and J by 3 bases. Germline assignment: CDR1 KGHSH and CDR2 LQKENI. The CDR3 extends over 15 amino acids. The CDR3 here is CASSPRQGKGYEQYF. As DNA, the CDR3 is TGTGCCAGCTCACCAAGACAGGGGAAGGGCTACGAGCAGTACTTC.

This clone was observed once. The CDR3 coding sequence is TGTGCCGCAGCACCGCTGAACACTGAAGCTTTCTTT. This sequence encodes CAAAPLNTEAFF. The J gene is TRBJ1-1, the V gene TRBV28; D is undetermined. Germline loops: CDR1 MDHEN, CDR2 SYDVKM. This CDR3 region has 12 residues. V gave up 11 bases and J gave up 0 bases, with 10 bases separating them.

V usage is TRBV27 and J usage is TRBJ1-2, with D perhaps TRBD1 (5 bases). The CDR3 is made up of 16 amino acids. Between the trimmed V and J ends, which lost 5 bases and 5 bases, there was a span of 21 bases. CDR1 MNHEY and CDR2 SMNVEV come from the germline V gene (reference sequence). This CDR3 is CASSPLGTEHPYGYTF. The CDR3 DNA reads as TGTGCCAGCAGTCCCCTAGGGACGGAACATCCTTATGGCTACACCTTC.

V usage is TRBV6-1 and J usage is TRBJ1-2; D perhaps matches TRBD1 (6 bases). The CDR3 contains 15 residues. V was cut by 0 bases and J by 4 bases, with 12 bases left in between. CDR1 is MNHNS, CDR2 SASEGT, per germline. In DNA form, the CDR3 reads TGTGCCAGCAGTGAAGCTCGGGGGCTGGGCTATGGCTACACCTTC. Translated: CASSEARGLGYGYTF.

The rearrangement uses TRBV5-4 and TRBJ2-7, with 7 bases lining up with TRBD2. Germline-derived CDR1 and CDR2 are SGHNT and YYREEE (reference sequence). V trimming: 4 bases; J trimming: 4 bases; junction bases outside the gene matches: 5. The CDR3 runs 13 residues. The CDR3 reads CASSRGDFYEQYF. The DNA of the CDR3 is TGTGCCAGCAGCCGGGGGGACTTTTACGAGCAGTACTTC. The whole variable domain, remainder taken from reference TRBV5-4 and TRBJ2-7, is ETGVTQSPTHLIKTRGQQVTLRCSSQSGHNTVSWYQQALGQGPQFIFQYYREEENGRGNFPPRFSGLQFPNYSSELNVNALELDDSALYLCASSRGDFYEQYFGPGTRLTVT.

This clone is a singleton in its sample. Other DNA sequences of this sample code for an identical CDR3. V gene TRBV27 combines with J gene TRBJ1-2; D remains ambiguous. Trimming left V 3 bases short and J 2 bases short, with 7 bases between. CDR1 is MNHEY, CDR2 SMNVEV, per germline (reference sequence). This CDR3 is built from 13 residues. The CDR3 sequence: CASSFGRNYGYTF. CDR3 bases: TGTGCCAGCAGTTTTGGGCGGAACTATGGCTACACCTTC.

This clone was observed once. This chain connects TRBV28 to TRBJ1-2; no clear D gene. V lost 5 bases and J 1 base, leaving 8 bases between the germline ends. The CDR3 is 13 amino acids. The germline V gene encodes CDR1 MDHEN and CDR2 SYDVKM. The CDR3 DNA is TGTGCCAGCAGTACCACGGGTAACTATGGCTACACCTTC. Translated: CASSTTGNYGYTF.